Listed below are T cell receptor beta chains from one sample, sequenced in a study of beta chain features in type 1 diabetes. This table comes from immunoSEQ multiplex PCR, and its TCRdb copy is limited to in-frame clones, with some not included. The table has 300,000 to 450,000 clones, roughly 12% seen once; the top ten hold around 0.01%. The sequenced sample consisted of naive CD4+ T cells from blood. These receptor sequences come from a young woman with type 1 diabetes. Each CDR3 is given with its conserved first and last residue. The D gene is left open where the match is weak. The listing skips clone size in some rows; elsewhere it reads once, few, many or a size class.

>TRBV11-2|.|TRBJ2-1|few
TGTGCCACCTCAAGCATATCATACAATGAGCAGTTCTTC
CATSSISYNEQFF
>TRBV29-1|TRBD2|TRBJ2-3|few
TGCAGCGTTGAAGATTTCGGGGGGGTCACAGATACGCAGTATTTT
CSVEDFGGVTDTQYF
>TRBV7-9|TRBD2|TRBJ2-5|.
TGTGCCAGCAGCAAGACTAGCGGGGAGGTCGAGACCCAGTACTTC
CASSKTSGEVETQYF
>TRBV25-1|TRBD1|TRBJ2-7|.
TGTGCCAGCACCGCCGGGACAGGGGGTTACGAGCAGTACTTC
CASTAGTGGYEQYF
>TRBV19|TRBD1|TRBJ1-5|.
TGTGCCAGTAGTATCCCGGGACAGGAACTAAATCAGCCCCAGCATTTT
CASSIPGQELNQPQHF
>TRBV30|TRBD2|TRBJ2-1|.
TGTGCCTCCACGACTAGCGGGAGAGCCTACAATGAGCAGTTCTTC
CASTTSGRAYNEQFF
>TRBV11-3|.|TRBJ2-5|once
TGTGCCAGCAGCCGACCAGGACTACAAGAGACCCAGTACTTC
CASSRPGLQETQYF
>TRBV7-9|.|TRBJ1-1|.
TGTGCCAGCAGCTTAAGGCTCCCGGCGGCTGAAGCTTTCTTT
CASSLRLPAAEAFF
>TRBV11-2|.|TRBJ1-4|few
TGTGCCAGCAGCTCCCTGGCTAGGCACAGGATACTGTTTTTT
CASSSLARHRILFF
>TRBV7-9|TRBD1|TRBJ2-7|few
TGTGCCAGCACCCGGGACAGGGACGAGCAGTACTTC
CASTRDRDEQYF
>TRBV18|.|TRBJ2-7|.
TGTGCCAGCTCACCATGGGACTCCTCTTATGCCGAGCAGTACTTC
CASSPWDSSYAEQYF
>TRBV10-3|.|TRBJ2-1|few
TGTGCCATCAGTGTACAGGCACAGCAGTTCTTC
CAISVQAQQFF
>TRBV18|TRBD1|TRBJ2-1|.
TGTGCCAGCTCCCCAACGAGTCTAGGGGGCCAGACCCGGCAGTTCTTC
CASSPTSLGGQTRQFF
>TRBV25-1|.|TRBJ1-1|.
TGTGCCAGCAGTGACCCCATTGACACTGAAGCTTTCTTT
CASSDPIDTEAFF
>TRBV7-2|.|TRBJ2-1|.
TGTGCCAGCAGCTTAAGGCGGGCGAACAATGAGCAGTTCTTC
CASSLRRANNEQFF
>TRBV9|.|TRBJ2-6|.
TGTGCCAGCAGCCTTACAGCGGGCTCTGGGGCCAACGTCCTGACTTTC
CASSLTAGSGANVLTF
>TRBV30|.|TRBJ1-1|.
TGTGCCTGGAGTGTTTCTTTAATAAACACTGAAGCTTTCTTT
CAWSVSLINTEAFF
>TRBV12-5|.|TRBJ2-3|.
TGTGCTAGTGGGCAAAACGGGGGTACGCAGTATTTT
CASGQNGGTQYF
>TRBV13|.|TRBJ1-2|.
TGTGCCAGCAGGGGCAGGCCTTATAACTATGGCTACACCTTC
CASRGRPYNYGYTF
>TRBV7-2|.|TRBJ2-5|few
TGTGCCAGCAGCTTAGTCGGGTTGGAGACCCAGTACTTC
CASSLVGLETQYF
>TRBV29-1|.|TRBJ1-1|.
TGCAGCGTTGAGAGGCGGGGGGAGGTGACTGAAGCTTTCTTT
CSVERRGEVTEAFF
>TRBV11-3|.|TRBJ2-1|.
TGTGCCAGCAGCCAACACCGCAATGAGCAGTTCTTC
CASSQHRNEQFF
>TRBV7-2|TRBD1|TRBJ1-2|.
TGTGCCAGCAGCTTAGCTCTTTGGGGGACAGCTAACTATGGCTACACCTTC
CASSLALWGTANYGYTF
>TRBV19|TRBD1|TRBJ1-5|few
TGTGCCAGCGACAGGGATAGCAATCAGCCCCAGCATTTT
CASDRDSNQPQHF
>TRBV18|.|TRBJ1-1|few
TGTGCCAGCTCGGGCGGGGAGAACACTGAAGCTTTCTTT
CASSGGENTEAFF
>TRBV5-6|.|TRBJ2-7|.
TGTGCCAGCAGCCTTAGCGGTTACGAGCAGTACTTC
CASSLSGYEQYF
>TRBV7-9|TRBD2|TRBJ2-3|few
TGTGCCAGCAGCTTAAGGTCTGCGGGAGGGGATACGCAGTATTTT
CASSLRSAGGDTQYF
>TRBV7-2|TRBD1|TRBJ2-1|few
TGTGCCAGCAGCTTAGAGGGGGCGGTTCTCAATGAGCAGTTCTTC
CASSLEGAVLNEQFF
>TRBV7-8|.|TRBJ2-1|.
TGTGCCAGCAGCTCAAACGTACTCTCCTACAATGAGCAGTTCTTC
CASSSNVLSYNEQFF
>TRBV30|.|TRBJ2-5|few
TGTGCCTGGAGCGCTGGACAACAAGAGACCCAGTACTTC
CAWSAGQQETQYF
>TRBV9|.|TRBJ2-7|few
TGTGCCAGCAGCGTCGGAAACAGGGATGGCTACGAGCAGTACTTC
CASSVGNRDGYEQYF
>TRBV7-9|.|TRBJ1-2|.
TGTGCCAGCAGCTCCCAGGGCAATCCGGTCTATGGCTACACCTTC
CASSSQGNPVYGYTF
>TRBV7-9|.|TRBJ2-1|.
TGTGCCAGCAGCTTAAGGGCAGGAGGGGACAATGAGCAGTTCTTC
CASSLRAGGDNEQFF
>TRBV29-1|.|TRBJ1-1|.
TGCAGCGTCAAACACGGCCCCGAGGGCACTGAAGCTTTCTTT
CSVKHGPEGTEAFF
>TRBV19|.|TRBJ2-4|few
TGTGCCAGTAGTATCCCCCGACAGCTAGCCAAAAACATTCAGTACTTC
CASSIPRQLAKNIQYF
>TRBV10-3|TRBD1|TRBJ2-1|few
TGTGCCATCAACACGGGACAGGGGGCGTTGAATGAGCAGTTCTTC
CAINTGQGALNEQFF
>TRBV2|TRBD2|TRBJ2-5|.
TGTGCCAGCAGCCAAAGCGGGGGCCCTGCATTGGAGACCCAGTACTTC
CASSQSGGPALETQYF
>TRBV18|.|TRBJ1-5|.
TGTGCCAGCTCACCAAGCTCTCAGCCCCAGCATTTT
CASSPSSQPQHF
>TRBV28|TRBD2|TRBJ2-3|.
TGTGCCAGCAGTGCTAGCGGCGGCACAGATACGCAGTATTTT
CASSASGGTDTQYF
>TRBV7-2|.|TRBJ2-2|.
TGTGCCAGCAGCGACGTTAGGAGGGTGGAGCTGTTTTTT
CASSDVRRVELFF
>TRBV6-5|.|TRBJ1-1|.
TGTGCCAGCAGTTTCACCAGGAACACTGAAGCTTTCTTT
CASSFTRNTEAFF
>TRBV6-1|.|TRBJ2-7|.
TGTGCCAGCAGGAGGGAGACAGGCCTTCTGGGTGAGCAGTACTTC
CASRRETGLLGEQYF
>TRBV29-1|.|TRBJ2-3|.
TGCAGCGTTGGTGGGTTTTGGGGCCGACCGCCCACAGATACGCAGTATTTT
CSVGGFWGRPPTDTQYF
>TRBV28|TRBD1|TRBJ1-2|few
TGTGCCAGCAGTTCGGGGACAGACTATGGCTACACCTTC
CASSSGTDYGYTF
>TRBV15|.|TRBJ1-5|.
TGTGCCACCAGCAGAGATCAGCGTGTGGGGGGTAAGCCCCAGCATTTT
CATSRDQRVGGKPQHF
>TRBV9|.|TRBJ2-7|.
TGTGCCAGCAGCGTAGAATCCCCCCCTTACGAGCAGTACTTC
CASSVESPPYEQYF
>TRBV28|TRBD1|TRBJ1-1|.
TGTGCCAGCAGCTCCGGGACAGGGGGCCACGCTTTCTTT
CASSSGTGGHAFF
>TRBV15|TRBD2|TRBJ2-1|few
TGTGCCACCAGCAGAGTAGGGGGACTAGTTCATGAGCAGTTCTTC
CATSRVGGLVHEQFF
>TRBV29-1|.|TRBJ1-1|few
TGCAGCGGGCAAGCAGGGAAACGGACTGAAGCTTTCTTT
CSGQAGKRTEAFF
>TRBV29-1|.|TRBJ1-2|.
TGCAGCGTTGAAGTCCTCCGATCTCCAAGAGGGCCGGGGGACTACACCTTC
CSVEVLRSPRGPGDYTF